Here is one T cell receptor beta chain with its context. These data originate in a study of blood T cell repertoires in COVID-19. The overall study: Samples taken during acute and convalescent COVID-19 were collected in the United States, Italy and Spain. In each case, the material was cDNA or gDNA derived from T cells, B-cell-depleted T cells, or PBMCs.

Study processing details: It was from reference gene primer amplification that nucleated cell counts were estimated. Sequenced by immunoSEQ multiplex PCR; TCRdb stores in-frame clones only, minus some. V and J calls and clone size are those listed in that table; D and trimming were worked out from the DNA. The sample has about 140,000 clones, 60% to 85% seen once. The V and J ends lost 6 bases and 0 bases respectively, with 9 bases between them. This CDR3 is 14 amino acids long. The V gene's germline CDR1 is LNHDA and CDR2 SQIVND (reference sequence). Material for sequencing was peripheral blood. This chain joins TRBV19 and TRBJ2-4; D uncertain. The TCR comes from a man aged 45-65 years with acute or convalescent COVID-19. The CDR3 region has the DNA TGTGCCAGTAGATCAGACTTAGCCAAAAACATTCAGTACTTC. This gives the protein CASRSDLAKNIQYF. Filled out from reference TRBV19 and TRBJ2-4, the complete variable domain reads DGGITQSPKYLFRKEGQNVTLSCEQNLNHDAMYWYRQDPGQGLRLIYYSQIVNDFQKGDIAEGYSVSREKKESFPLTVTSAQKNPTAFYLCASRSDLAKNIQYFGAGTRLSVL.